This TCR beta chain was captured in a study of blood T cell repertoires in COVID-19. Study information: Both acute and convalescent COVID-19 samples were obtained from the United States, Italy and Spain. PBMCs, B-cell-depleted T cells, or T cells were the source of the cDNA or gDNA that made up the material.

V was trimmed by 5 bases and J by 2 bases, leaving 10 bases between them. The CDR3 sequence is 14 residues long. Germline V gives CDR1 SQVTM, CDR2 ANQGSEA. Profiled with immunoSEQ multiplex PCR; TCRdb holds only in-frame clones, not every one. The sample has roughly 150,000 clones; over 70% are singletons. Source material: peripheral blood. The TCR sequence derives from a man in his 70s with acute or convalescent COVID-19. The genes are TRBV29-1 and TRBJ2-6; maybe TRBD2 (6 bases). CDR3 region: CSVSGVTGANVLTF. For the CDR3, the DNA is TGCAGCGTTTCGGGGGTTACTGGGGCCAACGTCCTGACTTTC.